This T cell receptor beta chain was documented in a study of CD8 T cells in Susac syndrome. RNA, at about 0.45 to 1 ug, was reverse transcribed with random hexamers. Each CDR3 protein gets one entry after TCRdb re-called the immunoSEQ multiplex PCR reads with MiXCR. The repertoire holds almost 450,000 distinct CDR3 sequences, with around 85% as singletons. V gave up 7 bases and J gave up 1 base; unmatched junction bases: 5. The CDR3 is made up of 14 amino acids. From blood CD8+ and CD4+ T cells, TCR beta sequences were generated. The TCR sequence derives from a human donor with multiple sclerosis. The rearrangement uses TRBV12-3 or TRBV12-4 and TRBJ1-1; 8 bases align to TRBD1. Sequenced sample: CD8+ T cells from PBMCs. The CDR3 nucleotides read TGTGCCAGCAACCCAGGGGGCGAGAACACTGAAGCTTTCTTT. Translation gives CASNPGGENTEAFF.